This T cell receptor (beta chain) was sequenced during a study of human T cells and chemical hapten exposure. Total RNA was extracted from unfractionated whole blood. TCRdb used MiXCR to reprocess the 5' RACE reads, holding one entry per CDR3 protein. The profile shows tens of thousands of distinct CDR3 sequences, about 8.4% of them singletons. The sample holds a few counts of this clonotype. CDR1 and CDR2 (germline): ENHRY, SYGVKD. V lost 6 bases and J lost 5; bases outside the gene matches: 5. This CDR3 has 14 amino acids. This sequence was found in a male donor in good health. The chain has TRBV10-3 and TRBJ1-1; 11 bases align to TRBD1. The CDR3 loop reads CAIRGDRGITEAFF. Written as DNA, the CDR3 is TGTGCCATCAGGGGGGACAGGGGGATAACTGAAGCTTTCTTT.